The subject of this entry is one T cell receptor beta chain. Antigen unknown. Germline values: CDR1 SGHDT, CDR2 YYEEEE. Germline trimming cut 5 bases from V and 6 bases from J; bases unmatched to any gene: 2. The CDR3 totals 14 residues. This entry belongs to a study of cytomegalovirus exposure and HLA in healthy donors. Study-level findings and limits: The authors considered a cluster of highly shared sequence variants likely to be a sequencing artifact. Later analysis identified a missense DCLRE1C variant that was linked to TCR beta V- and J-gene trimming. Analysis performed later showed TCR beta chains linked to HLA being more clonally expanded than equally common others.

Although they were nominally healthy when sampled, donors likely had unrecorded immune exposures. The PCR ran on 60 Vbeta and 13 Jbeta primers. TCRdb's copy holds only in-frame clones and misses some; the assay was immunoSEQ multiplex PCR. The sample records more than 95,000 clones, 60% to 75% being singletons. This TCR was sampled from a woman between 65 and 79 years old in good health and CMV-seropositive. V usage is TRBV5-6 and J usage is TRBJ2-2; 12 positions agree with TRBD2. Input material: PBMCs. CDR3 residues: CASRTSGSAGELFF. DNA of the CDR3: TGTGCCAGCAGGACTAGCGGGAGCGCCGGGGAGCTGTTTTTT.